One and the same sample provided the 9 T cell receptor beta chains below, sequenced in a study of beta chain features in type 1 diabetes. Investigators reverse transcribed all isolated RNA, so they sequenced expressed TCRB transcripts. The assay was immunoSEQ multiplex PCR, and TCRdb's table has in-frame clones only and misses some. Among some 400,000 clones listed, roughly 15% were seen once. What was sequenced was naive CD4+ T cells from blood. These receptors were obtained from a woman aged 18-29 years in good health.

This clone was seen only a few times. This chain connects TRBV30 to TRBJ1-1; D unclear. V was trimmed by 3 bases and J by 4 bases, leaving 12 bases between them. The CDR3 loop spans 13 amino acids. Germline CDR1 and CDR2: GTSNPN and SVGIG (reference sequence). The CDR3 DNA follows: TGTGCCTGGAGCCTTACCGGAGCCACTGAAGCTTTCTTT. This gives the protein CAWSLTGATEAFF.

The chain carries TRBV30 and TRBJ1-2, with D uncertain. Germline assignment: CDR1 GTSNPN and CDR2 SVGIG (reference sequence). Trimming took 4 bases from V and 5 from J, leaving 11 bases between them. The CDR3 has 12 residues. CDR3 nucleotides: TGTGCCTGGAAAGGAGGGAATTATGGCTACACCTTC. Its protein product is CAWKGGNYGYTF.

This sequence joins TRBV27 and TRBJ2-7, with no clear D. Germline assignment: CDR1 MNHEY and CDR2 SMNVEV (reference sequence). The CDR3 length is 17 residues. Trimming pared 1 base from V and 0 bases from J, leaving 16 bases between. In DNA, the CDR3 is TGTGCCAGCAGTTTATGGGCCAGTGTTGGCAGCTCCTACGAGCAGTACTTC. This gives the protein CASSLWASVGSSYEQYF.

The genes are TRBV18 and TRBJ1-5; 7 bases line up with TRBD1. This CDR3 has 14 amino acids. Trimming took 3 bases from V and 3 from J; bases not matched to a gene: 2. Looked up from germline, CDR1 is KGHSH and CDR2 is LQKENI. For the CDR3, the DNA is TGTGCCAGCTCACCTGACAGGGTCAATCAGCCCCAGCATTTT. Translation gives CASSPDRVNQPQHF. The variable domain in full, completed from reference TRBV18 and TRBJ1-5, reads NAGVMQNPRHLVRRRGQEARLRCSPMKGHSHVYWYRQLPEEGLKFMVYLQKENIIDESGMPKERFSAEFPKEGPSILRIQQVVRGDSAAYFCASSPDRVNQPQHFGDGTRLSIL.

The chain joins TRBV5-6 to TRBJ2-1; a possible D gene is TRBD1 (5 bases). Trimming shortened V by 4 bases and J by 4 bases, and 15 bases separated the two germline ends. Germline V gene data show CDR1 as SGHDT and CDR2 as YYEEEE. The length of the CDR3 is 15 residues. CDR3 DNA: TGTGCCAGCAGCCGACAGAATAAACTTTACAATGAGCAGTTCTTC. This sequence encodes CASSRQNKLYNEQFF.

This chain joins TRBV9 and TRBJ1-1; TRBD1 matches 8 bases. The germline V gene has CDR1 SGDLS and CDR2 YYNGEE. This CDR3 is built from 15 residues. V was clipped by 4 bases and J by 1 base; unmatched bases: 6. The CDR3 DNA sequence: TGTGCCAGCAGCCCGCGGGACAGGACGAACACTGAAGCTTTCTTT. Its translation is CASSPRDRTNTEAFF.

This chain links TRBV5-1 with TRBJ2-1; TRBD2 matches 8 bases. The J segment lost 7 bases and the V segment lost 2 bases, leaving 5 bases of the junction unmatched. Germline V lookup: CDR1 SGHRS, CDR2 YFSETQ. The CDR3 is 14 amino acids. The CDR3 loop is CASSLLREGNEQFF. In nucleotides, the CDR3 is TGCGCCAGCAGCTTACTCCGGGAGGGGAATGAGCAGTTCTTC.

This rearrangement joins TRBV18 to TRBJ2-7; no reliable D call. V shed 0 bases and J shed 4 bases, with 13 bases lying between them. CDR3 length: 15 residues. Germline-derived CDR1 and CDR2 are KGHSH and LQKENI. This CDR3 is CASSPPHQFQYEQYF. The CDR3 bases are TGTGCCAGCTCACCACCGCACCAATTTCAGTACGAGCAGTACTTC.

Only a few counts were recorded for this clone. The V and J genes are TRBV9 and TRBJ2-7, with 7 bases aligning to TRBD1. Germline V gives CDR1 SGDLS, CDR2 YYNGEE. This CDR3 has 14 amino acids. J gave up 4 bases and V 3 bases, and 7 bases lay outside the gene matches. CDR3 in amino acids: CASSAGQDEYEQYF. In DNA, the CDR3 is TGTGCCAGCAGCGCCGGACAGGATGAGTACGAGCAGTACTTC.